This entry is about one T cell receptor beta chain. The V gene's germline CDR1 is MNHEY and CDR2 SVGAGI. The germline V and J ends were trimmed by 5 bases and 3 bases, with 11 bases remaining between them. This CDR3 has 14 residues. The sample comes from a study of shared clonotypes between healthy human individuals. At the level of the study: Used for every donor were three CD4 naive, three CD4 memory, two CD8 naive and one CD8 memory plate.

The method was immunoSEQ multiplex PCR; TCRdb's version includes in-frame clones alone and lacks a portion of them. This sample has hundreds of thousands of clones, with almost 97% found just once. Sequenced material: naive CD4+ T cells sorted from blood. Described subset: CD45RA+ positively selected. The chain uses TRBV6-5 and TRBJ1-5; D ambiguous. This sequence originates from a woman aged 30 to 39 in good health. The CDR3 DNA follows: TGTGCCAGCAGTAGAGGACGGATCAATCAGCCCCAGCATTTT. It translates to CASSRGRINQPQHF.